The 23 T cell receptor beta chains given below trace back to one sample, sequenced in a study of control samples from healthy donors and cancer patients (TCRdb year 2020). The library was generated by the immunoSEQ multiplex PCR assay. Here the immuneACCESS table is served through TCRdb, limited to in-frame sequences with V and J called. Missing clones are a known gap in these copies; in checked studies unresolved V genes cover under half, and the rest lacks a known reason. Within this sample are 90,000 or so clones, with about 88% of them counted one time only. The ten most abundant clones make up approximately 15% of the sample. The sequenced sample was blood. The receptors were gathered from a woman aged 70 to 79 in good health.

This rearrangement joins TRBV5-6 to TRBJ1-6, with D tentatively TRBD1 (5 bases). Germline-derived CDR1 and CDR2 are SGHDT and YYEEEE. Trimming removed 4 bases from V and 10 bases from J, with 15 bases in between. The CDR3 is 14 residues long. CDR3 amino acids: CASSITGTDSPLHF. The DNA for the CDR3 is TGTGCCAGCAGCATAACAGGAACAGACTCACCCCTCCACTTT.

The rearrangement joins TRBV5-5 to TRBJ2-7, with D perhaps matching TRBD1 or TRBD2 (6 bases each). Germline V gives CDR1 SGHKS, CDR2 YYEKEE (reference sequence). This CDR3 is built from 15 residues. The V end was cut by 4 bases, the J end by 5 bases, with 19 bases between. The CDR3 here is CASSPLGKGGDEQYF. CDR3 coding DNA: TGTGCCAGCAGCCCACTCGGAAAGGGGGGCGACGAGCAGTACTTC.

This chain joins TRBV9 and TRBJ1-2, with 7 bases lining up with TRBD1. The CDR3 has 16 amino acids. J gave up 5 bases and V 2 bases, and 12 bases lay outside the gene matches. Germline lookup yields CDR1 SGDLS and CDR2 YYNGEE. CDR3: CASSVFDEGARYGYTF. For the CDR3, the DNA is TGTGCCAGCAGCGTCTTTGACGAGGGGGCGCGATATGGCTACACCTTC. Looking up the rest from reference TRBV9 and TRBJ1-2 gives the full variable domain: DSGVTQTPKHLITATGQRVTLRCSPRSGDLSVYWYQQSLDQGLQFLIQYYNGEERAKGNILERFSAQQFPDLHSELNLSSLELGDSALYFCASSVFDEGARYGYTFGSGTRLTVV.

The chain couples TRBV7-3 to TRBJ2-1; 9 bases are shared with TRBD1. The V gene's germline CDR1 is SGHTA and CDR2 FQGTGA. Trimming took 8 bases from V and 7 from J; bases not matched to a gene: 6. This CDR3 has 13 amino acids. The CDR3 DNA follows: TGTGCCAGCGCTAGGGACAGGGAGAATGAGCAGTTCTTC. Residues: CASARDRENEQFF.

This clone came up once. The rearrangement links TRBV29-1 to TRBJ2-1; the match to TRBD2 covers 8 bases. There are 12 residues in the CDR3. J lost 10 bases, V lost 6 bases, and 8 bases had no gene match. From germline, CDR1 is SQVTM and CDR2 ANQGSEA. In DNA, the CDR3 is TGCAGCGTGCACCGGGGGGGCGCCGAGCAGTTCTTC. Translation: CSVHRGGAEQFF.

This sequence joins TRBV6-5 and TRBJ1-3; D gene unclear. CDR3 length: 13 residues. Trimming cost V 7 bases and J 0 bases, with 7 bases left between them. CDR1 MNHEY and CDR2 SVGAGI come from the germline V gene. Here the CDR3 DNA reads TGTGCCAGCAAGGTCAGCTCTGGAAACACCATATATTTT. Translating gives CASKVSSGNTIYF.

This rearrangement joins TRBV6-6 to TRBJ1-2, with D possibly matching TRBD1 (5 bases). There are 14 residues in the CDR3. The germline gives CDR1 MNHNY, CDR2 SVGAGI (reference sequence). Trimming cost V 2 bases and J 4 bases, with 11 bases left between them. CDR3 coding DNA: TGTGCCAGCAGTTACACCGACAGCATCTATGGCTACACCTTC. It specifies CASSYTDSIYGYTF.

The chain has TRBV9 and TRBJ2-3; 13 bases line up with TRBD2. Unmatched junction bases numbered 13, after V lost 0 bases and J lost 3 bases. The CDR3 is 20 residues long. The germline V gene has CDR1 SGDLS and CDR2 YYNGEE. In DNA form, the CDR3 reads TGTGCCAGCAGCGTAGGGCTAGGACTAGCGGGAGCGGGGGTGACAGATACGCAGTATTTT. Amino acid sequence: CASSVGLGLAGAGVTDTQYF.

The chain carries TRBV11-2 and TRBJ2-3; weak D call: TRBD2 (6 bases). Trimming shortened V by 8 bases and J by 2 bases, and 14 bases separated the two germline ends. CDR1 and CDR2 from the germline V gene are SGHAT and FQNNGV. The CDR3 is made up of 14 amino acids. DNA for the CDR3: TGTGCCAGCTCACTAGCAACCCACACAGATACGCAGTATTTT. Its translation: CASSLATHTDTQYF.

The chain couples TRBV10-2 to TRBJ2-3, with D tentatively TRBD2 (6 bases). V was clipped by 1 base and J by 2 bases, with 7 bases between them. Germline assignment: CDR1 WSHSY and CDR2 SAAADI. CDR3 size: 14 residues. The CDR3 DNA sequence: TGCGCCAGCAGTGAGTTGCGGGACACAGATACGCAGTATTTT. Translated: CASSELRDTDTQYF.

The CDR3 DNA reads as TGTGCCAGCAGCCCGACGGGACTAGGGAACTACGAGCAGTACTTC. Amino acid sequence: CASSPTGLGNYEQYF. This chain links TRBV5-4 with TRBJ2-7; 8 positions agree with TRBD2. The length of the CDR3 is 15 residues. Trimming took 4 bases from V and 3 from J; bases not matched to a gene: 9. CDR1 and CDR2 from the germline V gene are SGHNT and YYREEE (reference sequence).

The chain joins TRBV5-6 to TRBJ1-2; no clear D. V shed 4 bases and J shed 6 bases, with 10 bases lying between them. Germline V lookup: CDR1 SGHDT, CDR2 YYEEEE. This CDR3 has 12 residues. DNA of the CDR3: TGTGCCAGCAGCCCGGCCCAAGATGGCTACACCTTC. Residues: CASSPAQDGYTF.

The chain has TRBV25-1 and TRBJ1-3; 11 positions agree with TRBD1. There are 16 residues in the CDR3. Germline loops: CDR1 MGHDK, CDR2 SYGVNS. Trimming removed 5 bases from V and 3 bases from J; junction bases left unmatched: 6. CDR3 sequence: CASSKPGQGVGNTIYF. In nucleotides, the CDR3 is TGTGCCAGCAGTAAACCGGGACAGGGGGTTGGAAACACCATATATTTT.

The chain joins TRBV9 to TRBJ1-1, with no clear D. Germline lookup yields CDR1 SGDLS and CDR2 YYNGEE. V lost 3 bases and J lost 4, with 10 bases in between. The CDR3 is made up of 13 amino acids. The CDR3 DNA sequence: TGTGCCAGCAGCGCGAGAAAGAGCACTGAAGCTTTCTTT. Its protein product is CASSARKSTEAFF.

This chain uses TRBV5-5 with TRBJ1-2, with D maybe TRBD1 (6 bases). Germline CDR1 is SGHKS and CDR2 is YYEKEE (reference sequence). Trimming took off 0 bases at V and 4 bases at J, with 13 bases between the two ends. The CDR3 spans 15 residues. The CDR3 sequence: CASSLDPGHRYGYTF. CDR3 DNA: TGTGCCAGCAGCTTGGACCCGGGACACCGCTATGGCTACACCTTC.

The chain combines TRBV28 with TRBJ2-7; 7 bases line up with TRBD1. Unmatched junction bases numbered 16, after V lost 7 bases and J lost 4 bases. The length of the CDR3 is 16 residues. Germline-derived CDR1 and CDR2 are MDHEN and SYDVKM. The CDR3 bases are TGTGCCAGCACCTCGACTCTCGGGACAGCCCATTACGAGCAGTACTTC. This translates into CASTSTLGTAHYEQYF.

V usage is TRBV6-5 and J usage is TRBJ2-3, with TRBD2 identical over 14 bases. V dropped 2 bases and J dropped 7; count of bases not matched to a gene: 5. The CDR3 has 16 residues. CDR1 MNHEY and CDR2 SVGAGI come from the germline V gene. The CDR3 protein is CASSYRTSGRPHTQYF. CDR3 coding DNA: TGTGCCAGCAGTTACCGGACTAGCGGGAGGCCCCATACGCAGTATTTT.

The chain uses TRBV5-1 and TRBJ1-1, with 7 nucleotides matching TRBD1. Germline lookup yields CDR1 SGHRS and CDR2 YFSETQ. The CDR3 has 15 amino acids. J lost 1 base, V lost 4 bases, and 7 bases had no gene match. The CDR3 DNA follows: TGCGCCAGCAGCAAGGCGACAGGGTGGAACACTGAAGCTTTCTTT. This sequence encodes CASSKATGWNTEAFF.

This rearrangement joins TRBV10-2 to TRBJ2-5; TRBD1 agrees at 8 bases. The CDR3 contains 14 residues. Germline CDR1 WSHSY, CDR2 SAAADI. V was pared by 2 bases and J by 3 bases, with 2 bases of the junction left unmatched. In nucleotides, the CDR3 is TGCGCCAGCAGTGAGATGGACAGGGAAGAGACCCAGTACTTC. This codes for CASSEMDREETQYF.

This chain joins TRBV9 and TRBJ2-5; D could derive from TRBD1 or TRBD2 (6 bases each). Looked up from germline, CDR1 is SGDLS and CDR2 is YYNGEE. This CDR3 has 13 residues. V gave up 0 bases and J gave up 9 bases, with 12 bases separating them. The CDR3 nucleotides are TGTGCCAGCAGCGTAGGGGGGGCCGAGGCCCAGTACTTC. Translation: CASSVGGAEAQYF.

The chain has TRBV29-1 and TRBJ2-2, with D unclear. This CDR3 has 13 amino acids. V lost 7 bases and J lost 4, with 13 bases in between. Germline V gene lookup returns CDR1 SQVTM and CDR2 ANQGSEA. In DNA form, the CDR3 reads TGCAGCGCCCGTCCGGCGACCACCGGGGAGCTGTTTTTT. Its translation is CSARPATTGELFF.

The rearrangement joins TRBV15 to TRBJ1-5; 9 bases agree with TRBD1. The CDR3 has 15 amino acids. Germline V gives CDR1 LNHNV, CDR2 YYDKDF (reference sequence). Trimming removed 2 bases from V and 6 bases from J; junction bases left unmatched: 5. The CDR3: CATSRTTGGVQPQHF. In nucleotides, the CDR3 is TGTGCCACCAGCAGAACCACAGGGGGCGTTCAGCCCCAGCATTTT.

This sequence joins TRBV2 and TRBJ2-7; 10 nucleotides line up with TRBD2. The CDR3 consists of 14 residues. V dropped 6 bases and J dropped 6; count of bases not matched to a gene: 8. In germline, CDR1 is SNHLY, CDR2 FYNNEI. CDR3 nucleotides: TGTGCCAGCAGCACGCCGGGACTAGCGATCGAGCAGTACTTC. Protein: CASSTPGLAIEQYF.